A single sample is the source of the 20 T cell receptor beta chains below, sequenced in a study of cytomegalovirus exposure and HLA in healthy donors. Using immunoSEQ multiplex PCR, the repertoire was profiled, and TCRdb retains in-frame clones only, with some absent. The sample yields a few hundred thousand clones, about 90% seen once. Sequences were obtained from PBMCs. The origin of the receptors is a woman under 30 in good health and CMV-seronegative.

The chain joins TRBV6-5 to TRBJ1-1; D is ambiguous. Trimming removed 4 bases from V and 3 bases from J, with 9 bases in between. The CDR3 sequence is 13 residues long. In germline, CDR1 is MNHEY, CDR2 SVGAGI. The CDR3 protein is CASSSETYTEAFF. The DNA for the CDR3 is TGTGCCAGCAGTTCAGAGACTTACACTGAAGCTTTCTTT.

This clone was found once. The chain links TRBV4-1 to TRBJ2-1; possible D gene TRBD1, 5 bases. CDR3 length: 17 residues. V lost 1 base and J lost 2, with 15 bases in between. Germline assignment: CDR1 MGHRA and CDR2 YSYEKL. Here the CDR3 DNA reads TGCGCCAGCAGCCAAGGCCGGGCCAAGGGGCCCTACAATGAGCAGTTCTTC. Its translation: CASSQGRAKGPYNEQFF.

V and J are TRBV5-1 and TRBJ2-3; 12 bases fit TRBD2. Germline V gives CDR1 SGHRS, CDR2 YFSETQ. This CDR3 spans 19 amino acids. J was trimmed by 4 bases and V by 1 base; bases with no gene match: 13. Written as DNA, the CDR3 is TGCGCCAGCAGCTTGAGGCTAGCGGGAGGGTCGACCGTGGCAGATACGCAGTATTTT. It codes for CASSLRLAGGSTVADTQYF.

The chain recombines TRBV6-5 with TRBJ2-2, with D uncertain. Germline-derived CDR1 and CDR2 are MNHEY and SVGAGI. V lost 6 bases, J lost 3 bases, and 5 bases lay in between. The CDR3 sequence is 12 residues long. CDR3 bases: TGTGCCAGCAGAGGAGACACCGGGGAGCTGTTTTTT. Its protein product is CASRGDTGELFF.

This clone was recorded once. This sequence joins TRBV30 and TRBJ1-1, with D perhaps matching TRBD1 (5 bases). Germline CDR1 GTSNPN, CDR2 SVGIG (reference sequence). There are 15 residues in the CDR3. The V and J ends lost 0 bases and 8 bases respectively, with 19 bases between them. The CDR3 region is CAWSVGSLSDNEAFF. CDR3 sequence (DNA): TGTGCCTGGAGTGTTGGTTCCTTATCGGACAACGAAGCTTTCTTT.

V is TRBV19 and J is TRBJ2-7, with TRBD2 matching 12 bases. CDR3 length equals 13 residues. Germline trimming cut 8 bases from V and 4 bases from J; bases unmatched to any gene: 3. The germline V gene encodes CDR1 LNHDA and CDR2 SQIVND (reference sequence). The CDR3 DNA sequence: TGTGCCAGTGGACTAGCGGGAAAGTACGAGCAGTACTTC. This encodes CASGLAGKYEQYF. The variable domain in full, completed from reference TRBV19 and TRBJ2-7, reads DGGITQSPKYLFRKEGQNVTLSCEQNLNHDAMYWYRQDPGQGLRLIYYSQIVNDFQKGDIAEGYSVSREKKESFPLTVTSAQKNPTAFYLCASGLAGKYEQYFGPGTRLTVT.

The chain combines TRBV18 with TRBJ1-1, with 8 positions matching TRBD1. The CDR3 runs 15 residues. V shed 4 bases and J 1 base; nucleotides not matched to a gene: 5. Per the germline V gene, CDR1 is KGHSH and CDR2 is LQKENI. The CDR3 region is CASSQPGQANTEAFF. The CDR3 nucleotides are TGTGCCAGCTCACAACCGGGACAGGCGAACACTGAAGCTTTCTTT.

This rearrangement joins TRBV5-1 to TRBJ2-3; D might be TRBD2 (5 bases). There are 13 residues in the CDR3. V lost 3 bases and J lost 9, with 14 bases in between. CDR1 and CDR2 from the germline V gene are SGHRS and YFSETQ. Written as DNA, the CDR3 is TGCGCCAGCAGCTCCTCTTCTAGGGAGACGCAGTATTTT. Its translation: CASSSSSRETQYF.

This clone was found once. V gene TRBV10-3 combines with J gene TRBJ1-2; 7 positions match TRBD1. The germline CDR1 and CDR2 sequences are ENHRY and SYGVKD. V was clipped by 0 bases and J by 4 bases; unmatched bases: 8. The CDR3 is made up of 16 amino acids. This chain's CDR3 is CAISESRQGDLYGYTF. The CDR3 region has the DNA TGTGCCATCAGTGAGTCGAGGCAGGGGGACCTCTATGGCTACACCTTC.

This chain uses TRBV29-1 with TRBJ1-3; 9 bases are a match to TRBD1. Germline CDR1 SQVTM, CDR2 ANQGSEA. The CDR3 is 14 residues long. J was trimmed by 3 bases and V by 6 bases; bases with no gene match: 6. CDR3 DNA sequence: TGCAGCGTCGCCCCGGGACAGGGTGGAAACACCATATATTTT. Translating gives CSVAPGQGGNTIYF.

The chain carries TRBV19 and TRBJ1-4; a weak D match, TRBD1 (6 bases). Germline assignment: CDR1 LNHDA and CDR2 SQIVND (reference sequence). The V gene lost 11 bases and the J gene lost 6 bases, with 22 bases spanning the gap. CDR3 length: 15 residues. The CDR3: CASRDPGHQHEKLFF. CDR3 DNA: TGTGCCTCCCGAGATCCGGGACACCAACATGAAAAACTGTTTTTT.

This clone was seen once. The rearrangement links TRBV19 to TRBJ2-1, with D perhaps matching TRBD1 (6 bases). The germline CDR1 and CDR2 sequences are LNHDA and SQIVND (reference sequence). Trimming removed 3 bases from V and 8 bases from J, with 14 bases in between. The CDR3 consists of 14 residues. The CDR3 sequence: CASSMRQGRDEQFF. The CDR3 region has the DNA TGTGCCAGTAGTATGCGTCAGGGGCGCGATGAGCAGTTCTTC. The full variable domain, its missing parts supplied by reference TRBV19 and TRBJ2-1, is DGGITQSPKYLFRKEGQNVTLSCEQNLNHDAMYWYRQDPGQGLRLIYYSQIVNDFQKGDIAEGYSVSREKKESFPLTVTSAQKNPTAFYLCASSMRQGRDEQFFGPGTRLTVL.

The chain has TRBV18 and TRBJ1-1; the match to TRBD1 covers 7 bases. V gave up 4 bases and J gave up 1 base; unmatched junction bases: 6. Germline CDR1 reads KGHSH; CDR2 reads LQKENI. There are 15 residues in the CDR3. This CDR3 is CASSLEGARNTEAFF. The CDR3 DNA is TGTGCCAGCTCACTTGAGGGGGCGAGGAACACTGAAGCTTTCTTT.

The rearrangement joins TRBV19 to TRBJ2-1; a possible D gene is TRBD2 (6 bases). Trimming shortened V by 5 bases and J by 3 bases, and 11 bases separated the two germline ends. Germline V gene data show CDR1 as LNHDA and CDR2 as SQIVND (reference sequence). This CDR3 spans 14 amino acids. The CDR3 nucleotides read TGTGCCAGTAGTGGGCAGGGACTCTACAATGAGCAGTTCTTC. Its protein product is CASSGQGLYNEQFF.

The CDR3 protein is CASTGGGGHNQPQHF. The CDR3 DNA is TGTGCCAGTACCGGAGGGGGCGGACACAATCAGCCCCAGCATTTT. The chain is built from TRBV19 and TRBJ1-5; 7 nucleotides match TRBD1. J gave up 3 bases and V 7 bases, and 9 bases lay outside the gene matches. This CDR3 has 15 residues. Germline CDR1 LNHDA, CDR2 SQIVND (reference sequence).

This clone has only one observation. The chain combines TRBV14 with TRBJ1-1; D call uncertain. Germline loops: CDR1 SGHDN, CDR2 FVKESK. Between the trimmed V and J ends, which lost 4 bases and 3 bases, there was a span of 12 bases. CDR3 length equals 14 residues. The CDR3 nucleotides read TGTGCCAGCAGCCGCGAACTCCATGACACTGAAGCTTTCTTT. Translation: CASSRELHDTEAFF.

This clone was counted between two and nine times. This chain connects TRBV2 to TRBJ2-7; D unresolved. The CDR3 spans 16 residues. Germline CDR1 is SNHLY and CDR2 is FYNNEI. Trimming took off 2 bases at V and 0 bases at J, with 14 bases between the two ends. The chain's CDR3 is CASSESSDISSYEQYF. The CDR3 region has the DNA TGTGCCAGCAGTGAAAGCAGCGATATTAGCTCCTACGAGCAGTACTTC. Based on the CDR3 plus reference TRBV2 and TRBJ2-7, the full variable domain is EPEVTQTPSHQVTQMGQEVILRCVPISNHLYFYWYRQILGQKVEFLVSFYNNEISEKSEIFDDQFSVERPDGSNFTLKIRSTKLEDSAMYFCASSESSDISSYEQYFGPGTRLTVT.

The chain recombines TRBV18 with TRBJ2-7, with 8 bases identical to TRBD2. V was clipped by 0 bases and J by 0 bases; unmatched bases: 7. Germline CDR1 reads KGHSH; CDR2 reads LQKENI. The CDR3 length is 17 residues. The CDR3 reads CASSPPGGTSGSYEQYF. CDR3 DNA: TGTGCCAGCTCACCACCGGGGGGCACTAGCGGCTCCTACGAGCAGTACTTC.

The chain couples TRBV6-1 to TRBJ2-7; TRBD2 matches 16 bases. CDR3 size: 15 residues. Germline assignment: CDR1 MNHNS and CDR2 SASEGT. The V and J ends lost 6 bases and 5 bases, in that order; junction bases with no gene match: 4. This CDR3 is CASRGTSGRVHEQYF. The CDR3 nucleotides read TGTGCCAGCAGGGGGACTAGCGGGAGGGTCCACGAGCAGTACTTC.

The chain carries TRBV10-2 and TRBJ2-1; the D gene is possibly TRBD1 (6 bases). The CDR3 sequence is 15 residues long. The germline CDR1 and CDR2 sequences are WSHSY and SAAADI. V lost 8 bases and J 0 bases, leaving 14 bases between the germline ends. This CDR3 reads CASSPTGFSYNEQFF. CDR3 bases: TGCGCCAGCTCACCGACAGGCTTCTCCTACAATGAGCAGTTCTTC.